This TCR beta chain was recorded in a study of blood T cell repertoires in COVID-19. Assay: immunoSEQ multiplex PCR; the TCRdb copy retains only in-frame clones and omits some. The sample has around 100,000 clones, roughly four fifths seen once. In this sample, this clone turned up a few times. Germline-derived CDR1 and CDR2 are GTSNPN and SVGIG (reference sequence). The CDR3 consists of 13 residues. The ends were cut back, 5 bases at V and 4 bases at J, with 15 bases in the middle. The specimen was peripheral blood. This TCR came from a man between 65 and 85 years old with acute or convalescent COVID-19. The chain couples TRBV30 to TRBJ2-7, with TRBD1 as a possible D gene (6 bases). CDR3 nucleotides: TGTGCCTGGGCTGGAACAGGGCGTTACGAGCAGTACTTC. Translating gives CAWAGTGRYEQYF. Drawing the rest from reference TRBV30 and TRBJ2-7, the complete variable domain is SQTIHQWPATLVQPVGSPLSLECTVEGTSNPNLYWYRQAAGRGLQLLFYSVGIGQISSEVPQNLSASRPQDRQFILSSKKLLLSDSGFYLCAWAGTGRYEQYFGPGTRLTVT.